The next 29 T cell receptor beta chains were all read from a single sample in a study of response to subunit inactivated influenza vaccine. MiXCR, applied by TCRdb to the RT-PCR reads, yields one record per CDR3 protein. The sample has under 200,000 distinct CDR3 sequences; about an eighth are singletons. The data were also submitted as part of a second study, on T cells expressing NK-cell markers. That study reports: UMI-tagged 5'RACE template switching yielded the TCR beta cDNA.

The specimen comprised CD8+ T cells sorted from PBMCs, sampled roughly 13 days after vaccination. Receptors were obtained from a man over 45 who received an inactivated influenza vaccine.

This clonotype was counted a few times. The rearrangement links TRBV11-2 to TRBJ2-7, with TRBD2 matching over 9 bases. V trimming: 6 bases; J trimming: 7 bases; junction bases outside the gene matches: 10. CDR3 length: 14 amino acids. The germline gives CDR1 SGHAT, CDR2 FQNNGV. The CDR3 DNA follows: TGTGCCAGCAGTATGCGGGGGGGCTTTCATGAGCAGTACTTC. Encoded protein: CASSMRGGFHEQYF.

This clonotype came up many times. The chain is built from TRBV12-3 or TRBV12-4 and TRBJ1-5, with D uncertain. This CDR3 contains 13 residues. The V end was cut by 6 bases, the J end by 7 bases, with 13 bases between. The CDR3 spells CASRSGPEQPQHF. Written as DNA, the CDR3 is TGTGCCAGCAGGTCCGGCCCCGAACAGCCCCAGCATTTT.

The DNA for the CDR3 is TGTGCCAGTAGTATCGGACAGGGGATCTACAATGAGCAGTTCTTC. It translates to CASSIGQGIYNEQFF. The chain is built from TRBV19 and TRBJ2-1; TRBD1 matches at 9 bases. With V trimmed by 3 bases and J by 3 bases, 3 bases remained unmatched. This CDR3 contains 15 residues. In germline, CDR1 is LNHDA, CDR2 SQIVND (reference sequence). Based on the CDR3 plus reference TRBV19 and TRBJ2-1, the full variable domain is DGGITQSPKYLFRKEGQNVTLSCEQNLNHDAMYWYRQDPGQGLRLIYYSQIVNDFQKGDIAEGYSVSREKKESFPLTVTSAQKNPTAFYLCASSIGQGIYNEQFFGPGTRLTVL.

For this clonotype: An end of the junction does not agree with germline; a read error may underlie this. The rearrangement uses TRBV6-7 and TRBJ2-1, with a tentative D call TRBD2 (6 bases). TRBV6-7 is sorted into the ORF group, with uncertain function. The CDR3 is 17 residues long. DNA for the CDR3: TGTACCAGCAGTTTGGAGGGTTACCCGTACAATGAGCGTGGGCAGTTCTTC. Translating it yields CTSSLEGYPYNERGQFF.

This clonotype has more than one count but fewer than ten. This chain uses TRBV6-5 with TRBJ2-1; 7 positions match TRBD1. V was pared by 0 bases and J by 9 bases, with 5 bases of the junction left unmatched. The length of the CDR3 is 14 residues. In germline, CDR1 is MNHEY, CDR2 SVGAGI. As DNA, the CDR3 is TGTGCCAGCAGTTACTCGGGACAGTCGGGTGAGCAGTTCTTC. Its protein product is CASSYSGQSGEQFF.

The table lists this clonotype with many counts. The rearrangement links TRBV7-9 to TRBJ2-5; a weak D match, TRBD1 (6 bases). V gave up 2 bases and J gave up 5 bases, with 12 bases separating them. In germline, CDR1 is SEHNR, CDR2 FQNEAQ (reference sequence). The CDR3 has 14 amino acids. CDR3 in DNA: TGTGCCAGCAGCTTACAGGGGATGAGCGAGACCCAGTACTTC. Its translation: CASSLQGMSETQYF.

This clonotype was observed a handful of times. The J gene is TRBJ1-1, the V gene TRBV25-1, with D perhaps TRBD1 (6 bases). Germline-derived CDR1 and CDR2 are MGHDK and SYGVNS. The CDR3 length is 15 residues. Trimming removed 7 bases from V and 5 bases from J, with 20 bases in between. CDR3 nucleotides: TGTGCCAGCAAACAGGGCTCCGACTTAGGGACTGAAGCTTTCTTT. It yields the protein CASKQGSDLGTEAFF. Looking up the rest from reference TRBV25-1 and TRBJ1-1 gives the full variable domain: EADIYQTPRYLVIGTGKKITLECSQTMGHDKMYWYQQDPGMELHLIHYSYGVNSTEKGDLSSESTVSRIRTEHFPLTLESARPSHTSQYLCASKQGSDLGTEAFFGQGTRLTVV.

The chain has TRBV2 and TRBJ1-4; D gene ambiguous. CDR3 length: 14 residues. Germline assignment: CDR1 SNHLY and CDR2 FYNNEI. Between the trimmed V and J ends, which lost 2 bases and 5 bases, there was a span of 9 bases. The CDR3, as DNA: TGTGCCAGCAGTGAATTAGAGTTGAATGAAAAACTGTTTTTT. Translating gives CASSELELNEKLFF.

This rearrangement joins TRBV4-3 to TRBJ2-6, with D possibly TRBD2 on 6 matching bases. This CDR3 comprises 18 residues. The germline V gene encodes CDR1 LGHNA and CDR2 YSLEER. V lost 1 base and J 4 bases, leaving 17 bases between the germline ends. The CDR3 DNA follows: TGCGCCAGCAGCCAAGGAGTCGGGGGAGTCCAGGGGGCCAACGTCCTGACTTTC. Its translation: CASSQGVGGVQGANVLTF.

The rearrangement links TRBV4-3 to TRBJ1-4; D unclear. Germline V gives CDR1 LGHNA, CDR2 YSLEER. V was trimmed by 0 bases and J by 0 bases, leaving 11 bases between them. CDR3 length: 17 amino acids. The CDR3 spells CASSQDWQATTNEKLFF. The CDR3 DNA is TGCGCCAGCAGCCAAGATTGGCAGGCGACAACTAATGAAAAACTGTTTTTT.

J is TRBJ2-1 and V is TRBV9, with 9 nucleotides matching TRBD1. Looked up from germline, CDR1 is SGDLS and CDR2 is YYNGEE. The CDR3 sequence is 14 residues long. J lost 6 bases, V lost 4 bases, and 5 bases had no gene match. CDR3 in amino acids: CASSPGTGTNEQFF. Written as DNA, the CDR3 is TGTGCCAGCAGCCCCGGGACAGGGACCAATGAGCAGTTCTTC.

The chain joins TRBV6-1 to TRBJ1-5; 9 bases are a match to TRBD1. The germline CDR1 and CDR2 sequences are MNHNS and SASEGT. The CDR3 loop spans 14 amino acids. V lost 5 bases to trimming and J lost 7 bases; unmatched junction nucleotides: 6. Written as DNA, the CDR3 is TGTGCCAGCAGTCCCTGGACAGGGGCACAGCCCCAGCATTTT. Its protein is CASSPWTGAQPQHF.

V and J are TRBV9 and TRBJ2-7, with D perhaps matching TRBD1 or TRBD2 (5 bases each). Trimming shortened V by 0 bases and J by 6 bases, and 13 bases separated the two germline ends. The CDR3 covers 14 residues. Germline V gene data show CDR1 as SGDLS and CDR2 as YYNGEE. This CDR3 reads CASSVASGTGEQYF. In nucleotides, the CDR3 is TGTGCCAGCAGCGTAGCCTCAGGGACGGGCGAGCAGTACTTC.

This clonotype turned up a few times. This sequence joins TRBV4-1 and TRBJ2-1; maybe TRBD1 (5 bases). The CDR3 totals 13 residues. In germline, CDR1 is MGHRA, CDR2 YSYEKL. The germline V and J ends were trimmed by 2 bases and 8 bases, with 10 bases remaining between them. DNA for the CDR3: TGCGCCAGCAGCCAACGTCAGGGTTATGAGCAGTTCTTC. Translated: CASSQRQGYEQFF.

This clonotype occurred many times. V is TRBV13 and J is TRBJ2-6, with D hard to call. Trimming stripped 6 bases from V and 0 bases from J, with 9 bases between. The CDR3 has 15 residues. Germline V lookup: CDR1 PRHDT, CDR2 FYEKMQ (reference sequence). In DNA, the CDR3 is TGTGCCAGCAGTCCCATGAACTCTGGGGCCAACGTCCTGACTTTC. Translating gives CASSPMNSGANVLTF.

This rearrangement joins TRBV4-3 to TRBJ2-1; 7 bases align to TRBD2. V trimming: 0 bases; J trimming: 6 bases; junction bases outside the gene matches: 5. CDR3 length: 15 amino acids. Germline CDR1 is LGHNA and CDR2 is YSLEER. CDR3 region: CASSQDTRGSNEQFF. The CDR3 DNA reads as TGCGCCAGCAGCCAAGATACGCGGGGGAGCAATGAGCAGTTCTTC.

Ten or more counts support this clonotype. The rearrangement uses TRBV11-2 and TRBJ2-3; 9 bases line up with TRBD2. The CDR3 spans 17 residues. Germline CDR1 and CDR2: SGHAT and FQNNGV. J gave up 6 bases and V 2 bases, and 12 bases lay outside the gene matches. The CDR3 is CASSLFWREGLPDTQYF. CDR3 bases: TGTGCCAGCAGCTTATTTTGGCGGGAGGGCCTTCCGGATACGCAGTATTTT. The entire variable domain, with the rest obtained from reference TRBV11-2 and TRBJ2-3, is as follows: EAGVAQSPRYKIIEKRQSVAFWCNPISGHATLYWYQQILGQGPKLLIQFQNNGVVDDSQLPKDRFSAERLKGVDSTLKIQPAKLEDSAVYLCASSLFWREGLPDTQYFGPGTRLTVL.

V gene TRBV12-3 or TRBV12-4 combines with J gene TRBJ2-5, with no clear D. The ends were cut back, 6 bases at V and 5 bases at J, with 19 bases in the middle. The CDR3 contains 15 residues. The CDR3 reads CASRRYLRAGETQYF. In DNA form, the CDR3 reads TGTGCCAGCAGACGGTACCTCCGGGCCGGGGAGACCCAGTACTTC.

J is TRBJ2-7 and V is TRBV4-3; D is ambiguous. The CDR3 extends over 14 amino acids. Trimming pared 0 bases from V and 3 bases from J, leaving 9 bases between. Germline V gene sequence: CDR1 LGHNA, CDR2 YSLEER. The CDR3 region is CASSQEVSYYEQYF. CDR3 DNA sequence: TGCGCCAGCAGCCAAGAAGTCAGTTACTACGAGCAGTACTTC.

This clonotype was counted between two and nine times. This chain joins TRBV6-2 or TRBV6-3 and TRBJ2-3; 12 bases match TRBD2. V shed 0 bases and J 5 bases; nucleotides not matched to a gene: 12. The CDR3 spans 19 residues. Germline-derived CDR1 and CDR2 are MNHEY and SVGEGT. CDR3 region: CASSYSFPRLAGDEDTQYF. CDR3 in DNA: TGTGCCAGCAGTTACTCGTTCCCAAGACTAGCGGGAGACGAAGATACGCAGTATTTT.

This clonotype turned up a few times. The chain uses TRBV5-6 and TRBJ1-1; 9 nucleotides agree with TRBD1. CDR1 and CDR2 (germline): SGHDT, YYEEEE. The V and J ends lost 7 bases and 4 bases, in that order; junction bases with no gene match: 2. This CDR3 is built from 12 residues. CDR3 sequence (DNA): TGTGCCAGCGGACAGGGGTTCACTGAAGCTTTCTTT. Translated, it gives CASGQGFTEAFF. Combining the CDR3 with reference TRBV5-6 and TRBJ1-1 gives the whole variable domain DAGVTQSPTHLIKTRGQQVTLRCSPKSGHDTVSWYQQALGQGPQFIFQYYEEEERQRGNFPDRFSGHQFPNYSSELNVNALLLGDSALYLCASGQGFTEAFFGQGTRLTVV.

V and J are TRBV4-2 and TRBJ2-5; weak D call: TRBD1 (5 bases). V was trimmed by 4 bases and J by 5 bases, leaving 20 bases between them. The CDR3 has 16 residues. The V gene's germline CDR1 is LGHNA and CDR2 YNFKEQ. The CDR3 spells CASSPKVQVAGETQYF. The CDR3 DNA sequence: TGTGCCAGCAGCCCGAAAGTACAGGTGGCTGGGGAGACCCAGTACTTC.

This clonotype was picked up a small number of times. The chain employs TRBV6-1 and TRBJ2-3; 9 positions match TRBD1. Germline V gives CDR1 MNHNS, CDR2 SASEGT. The ends lost 7 bases at V and 6 bases at J; junction bases unmatched: 8. CDR3 length: 14 residues. CDR3 loop: CASINRGRSDTQYF. The CDR3 DNA reads TGTGCCAGCATAAACAGGGGGCGCTCCGATACGCAGTATTTT.

A few counts support this clonotype. The chain joins TRBV19 to TRBJ2-3; D remains ambiguous. The CDR3 is 15 residues long. CDR1 is LNHDA, CDR2 SQIVND, per germline (reference sequence). The V and J ends lost 3 bases and 2 bases respectively, with 12 bases between them. CDR3 bases: TGTGCCAGTAGTATGGTGGATCTATCCACAGATACGCAGTATTTT. This translates into CASSMVDLSTDTQYF.

The rearrangement joins TRBV6-2 or TRBV6-3 to TRBJ2-1; 9 bases fit TRBD1. V gave up 5 bases and J gave up 6 bases; unmatched junction bases: 5. The CDR3 length is 14 residues. Looked up from germline, CDR1 is MNHEY and CDR2 is SVGEGT. The CDR3 DNA reads as TGTGCCAGCAGTCCCTACAGGGGGCCCAATGAGCAGTTCTTC. Amino acid sequence: CASSPYRGPNEQFF.

This clonotype turned up a few times. V and J are TRBV30 and TRBJ2-1; D uncertain. CDR3 length: 13 residues. V was cut by 0 bases and J by 5 bases, with 8 bases left in between. Germline V lookup: CDR1 GTSNPN, CDR2 SVGIG (reference sequence). The CDR3 reads CAWSVRLNNEQFF. The CDR3 DNA reads as TGTGCCTGGAGTGTTCGACTGAACAATGAGCAGTTCTTC.

This clonotype showed up just a few times. V usage is TRBV24-1 and J usage is TRBJ2-3; D possibly matches TRBD1 or TRBD2 (5 bases each). This CDR3 comprises 14 residues. Trimming took off 2 bases at V and 0 bases at J, with 5 bases between the two ends. Germline CDR1 reads KGHDR; CDR2 reads SFDVKD. The CDR3 spells CATSDWGSTDTQYF. The CDR3 nucleotides are TGTGCCACCAGTGATTGGGGGAGCACAGATACGCAGTATTTT.

This clonotype was found a few times. This chain joins TRBV7-2 and TRBJ2-7; 13 nucleotides agree with TRBD2. The CDR3 runs 16 residues. Trimming removed 5 bases from V and 5 bases from J; junction bases left unmatched: 9. Germline V gene lookup returns CDR1 SGHTA and CDR2 FQGNSA. The CDR3 DNA is TGTGCCAGCAGCCTCCTAGGACTAGCGGGAGTCCACGAGCAGTACTTC. It yields the protein CASSLLGLAGVHEQYF. The full variable domain, with the rest looked up from reference TRBV7-2 and TRBJ2-7, is GAGVSQSPSNKVTEKGKDVELRCDPISGHTALYWYRQSLGQGLEFLIYFQGNSAPDKSGLPSDRFSAERTGGSVSTLTIQRTQQEDSAVYLCASSLLGLAGVHEQYFGPGTRLTVT.

This clonotype appeared a few times. The chain joins TRBV6-5 to TRBJ1-4, with a possible D match to TRBD1 (5 bases). This CDR3 spans 15 amino acids. The ends were cut back, 2 bases at V and 7 bases at J, with 14 bases in the middle. The germline CDR1 and CDR2 sequences are MNHEY and SVGAGI. The CDR3 loop reads CASSYSLETAEKLFF. The CDR3 DNA reads as TGTGCCAGCAGTTACAGTCTCGAGACAGCTGAAAAACTGTTTTTT.